This T cell receptor (beta chain) emerged from a study of cytomegalovirus exposure and HLA in healthy donors. Study as a whole: There were 70 million to 95 million unique TCRs (from HLA-typed donors) in an early data release. Ancestry clustering placed about four fifths of several hundred genotyped donors in the Caucasian-associated cluster.

The primer mix had 60 Vbeta and 13 Jbeta primers. The repertoire was sequenced with immunoSEQ multiplex PCR; TCRdb's copy has only in-frame clones and lacks some. Among over 100,000 clones listed, around 80% were seen once. To note about this clone: What it binds is not known.

Each donor's status was that of a healthy bone marrow donor. CDR3 length equals 15 residues. Trimming at V came to 4 bases and at J to 5 bases, leaving 7 bases not matched to a gene. CDR1 and CDR2 from the germline V gene are SGDLS and YYNGEE. Study results and limitations: When analyzed later, a missense DCLRE1C variant was found to be linked to TCR beta V- and J-gene trimming.

The V call is TRBV9, the J call TRBJ2-3, with TRBD2 identical over 10 bases. The receptor's source is a woman in her late teens or twenties in good health and CMV-seropositive. Specimen: PBMCs. The CDR3 nucleotides are TGTGCCAGCAGCTCCAGCGGGAGGGTGGAAGATACGCAGTATTTT. Translation gives CASSSSGRVEDTQYF.